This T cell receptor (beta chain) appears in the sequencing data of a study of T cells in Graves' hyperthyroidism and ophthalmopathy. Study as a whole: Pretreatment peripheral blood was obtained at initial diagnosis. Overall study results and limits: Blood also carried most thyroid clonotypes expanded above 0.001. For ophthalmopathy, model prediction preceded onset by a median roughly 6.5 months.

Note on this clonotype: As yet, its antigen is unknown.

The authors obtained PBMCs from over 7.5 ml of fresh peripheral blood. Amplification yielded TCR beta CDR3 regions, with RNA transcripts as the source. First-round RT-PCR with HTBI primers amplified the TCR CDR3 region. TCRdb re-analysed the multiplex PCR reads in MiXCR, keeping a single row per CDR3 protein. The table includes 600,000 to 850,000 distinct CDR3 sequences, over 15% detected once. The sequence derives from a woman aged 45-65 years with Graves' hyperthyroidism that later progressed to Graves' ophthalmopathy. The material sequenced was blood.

CDR3 sequence (DNA): TGTGCCAGCAGCCCGCCGGCGGGGCTTGAGCAGTTCTTC. The encoded protein is CASSPPAGLEQFF. The V and J genes are TRBV3-1 and TRBJ2-1; D is perhaps TRBD2 (6 bases). Germline V gene sequence: CDR1 LGHDT, CDR2 YNNKEL (reference sequence). V was shortened by 4 bases and J by 9 bases, with 13 bases between the two germline ends. This CDR3 contains 13 residues.